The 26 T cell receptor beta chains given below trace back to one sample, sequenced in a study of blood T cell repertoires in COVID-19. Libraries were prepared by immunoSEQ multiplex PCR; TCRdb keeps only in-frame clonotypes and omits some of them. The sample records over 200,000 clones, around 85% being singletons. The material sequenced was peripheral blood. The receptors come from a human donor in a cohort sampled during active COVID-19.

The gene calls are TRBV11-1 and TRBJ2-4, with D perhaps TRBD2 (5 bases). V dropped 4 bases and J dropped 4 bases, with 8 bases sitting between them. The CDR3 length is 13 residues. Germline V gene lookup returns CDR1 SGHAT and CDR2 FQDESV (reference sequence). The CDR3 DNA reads TGTGCCAGCAGCTCCGGGGATAAAAACATTCAGTACTTC. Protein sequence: CASSSGDKNIQYF.

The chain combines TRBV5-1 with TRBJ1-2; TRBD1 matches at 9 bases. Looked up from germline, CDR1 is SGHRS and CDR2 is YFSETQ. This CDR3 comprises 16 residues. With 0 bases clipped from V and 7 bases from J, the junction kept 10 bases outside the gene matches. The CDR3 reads CASSLGVDRGKIGYTF. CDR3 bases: TGCGCCAGCAGCTTGGGAGTCGACAGGGGGAAGATTGGCTACACCTTC. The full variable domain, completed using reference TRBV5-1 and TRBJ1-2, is KAGVTQTPRYLIKTRGQQVTLSCSPISGHRSVSWYQQTPGQGLQFLFEYFSETQRNKGNFPGRFSGRQFSNSRSEMNVSTLELGDSALYLCASSLGVDRGKIGYTFGSGTRLTVV.

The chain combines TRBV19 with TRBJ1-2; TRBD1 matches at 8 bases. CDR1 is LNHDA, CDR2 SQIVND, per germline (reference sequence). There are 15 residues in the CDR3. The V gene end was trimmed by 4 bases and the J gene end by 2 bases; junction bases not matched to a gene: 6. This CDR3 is CASSKETGVNYGYTF. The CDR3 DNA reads TGTGCCAGTAGTAAGGAGACAGGGGTCAACTATGGCTACACCTTC.

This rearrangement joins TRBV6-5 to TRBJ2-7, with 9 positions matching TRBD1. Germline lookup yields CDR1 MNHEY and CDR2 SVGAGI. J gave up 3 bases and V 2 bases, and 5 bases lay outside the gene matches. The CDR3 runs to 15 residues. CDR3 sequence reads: CASSYEDRGGYEQYF. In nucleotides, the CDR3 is TGTGCCAGCAGTTACGAGGACAGGGGCGGCTACGAGCAGTACTTC.

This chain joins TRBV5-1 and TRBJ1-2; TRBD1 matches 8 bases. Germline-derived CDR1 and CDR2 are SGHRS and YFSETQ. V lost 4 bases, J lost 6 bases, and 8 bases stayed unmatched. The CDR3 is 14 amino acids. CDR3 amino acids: CASSPQGARHGYTF. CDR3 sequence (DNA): TGCGCCAGCAGCCCCCAGGGGGCGCGCCATGGCTACACCTTC.

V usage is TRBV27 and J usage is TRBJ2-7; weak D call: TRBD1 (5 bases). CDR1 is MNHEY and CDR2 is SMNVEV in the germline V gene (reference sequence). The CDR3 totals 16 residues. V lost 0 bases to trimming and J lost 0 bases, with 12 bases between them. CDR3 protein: CASSLSGRAISYEQYF. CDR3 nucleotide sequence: TGTGCCAGCAGTTTATCAGGCAGGGCGATCTCCTACGAGCAGTACTTC.

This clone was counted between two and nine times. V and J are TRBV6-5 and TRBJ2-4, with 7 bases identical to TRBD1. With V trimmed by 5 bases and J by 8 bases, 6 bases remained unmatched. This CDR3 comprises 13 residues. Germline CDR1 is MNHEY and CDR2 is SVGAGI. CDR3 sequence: CASSSGQVDIQYF. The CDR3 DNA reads TGTGCCAGCAGTAGCGGACAGGTGGACATTCAGTACTTC.

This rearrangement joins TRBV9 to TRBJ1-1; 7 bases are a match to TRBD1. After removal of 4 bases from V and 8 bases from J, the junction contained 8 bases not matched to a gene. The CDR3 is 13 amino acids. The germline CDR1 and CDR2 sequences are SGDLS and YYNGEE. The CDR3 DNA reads TGTGCCAGCAGCATCCGCCAACAGGGGGAAGCTTTCTTT. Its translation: CASSIRQQGEAFF.

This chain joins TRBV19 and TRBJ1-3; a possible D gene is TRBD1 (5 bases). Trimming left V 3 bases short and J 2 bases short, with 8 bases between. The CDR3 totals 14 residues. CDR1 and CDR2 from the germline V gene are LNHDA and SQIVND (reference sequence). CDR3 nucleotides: TGTGCCAGTAGTATTGTAGGGGCTGGAAACACCATATATTTT. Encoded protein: CASSIVGAGNTIYF.

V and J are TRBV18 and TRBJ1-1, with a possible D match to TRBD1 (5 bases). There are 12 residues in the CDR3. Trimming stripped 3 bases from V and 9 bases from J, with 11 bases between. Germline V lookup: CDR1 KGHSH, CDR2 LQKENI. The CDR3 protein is CASSPPGLQAFF. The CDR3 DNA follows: TGTGCCAGCTCACCTCCAGGGTTACAAGCTTTCTTT.

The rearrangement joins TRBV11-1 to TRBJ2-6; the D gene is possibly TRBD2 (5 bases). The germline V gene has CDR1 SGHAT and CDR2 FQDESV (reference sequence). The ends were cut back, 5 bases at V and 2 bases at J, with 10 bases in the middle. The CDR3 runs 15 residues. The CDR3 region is CASSLGGAGANVLTF. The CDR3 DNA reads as TGTGCCAGCAGCCTAGGAGGCGCTGGGGCCAACGTCCTGACTTTC.

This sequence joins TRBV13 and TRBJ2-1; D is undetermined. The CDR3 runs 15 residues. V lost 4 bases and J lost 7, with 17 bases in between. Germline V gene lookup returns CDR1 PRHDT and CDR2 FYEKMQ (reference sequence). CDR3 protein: CASSSPTGAVNEQFF. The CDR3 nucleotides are TGTGCCAGCAGCTCCCCGACCGGCGCGGTAAATGAGCAGTTCTTC.

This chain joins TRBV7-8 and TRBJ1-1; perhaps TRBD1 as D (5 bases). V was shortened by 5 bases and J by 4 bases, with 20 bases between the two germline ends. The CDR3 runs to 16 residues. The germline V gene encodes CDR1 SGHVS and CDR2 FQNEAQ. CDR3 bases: TGTGCCAGCAGCATCCTAGCTGGGCGGGGCCCCACTGAAGCTTTCTTT. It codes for CASSILAGRGPTEAFF.

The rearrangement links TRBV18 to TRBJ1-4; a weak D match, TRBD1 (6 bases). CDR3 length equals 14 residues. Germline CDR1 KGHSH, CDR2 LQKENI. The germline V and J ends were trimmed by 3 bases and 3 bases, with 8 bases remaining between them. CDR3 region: CASSPTGPNEKLFF. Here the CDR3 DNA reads TGTGCCAGCTCACCGACAGGTCCTAATGAAAAACTGTTTTTT.

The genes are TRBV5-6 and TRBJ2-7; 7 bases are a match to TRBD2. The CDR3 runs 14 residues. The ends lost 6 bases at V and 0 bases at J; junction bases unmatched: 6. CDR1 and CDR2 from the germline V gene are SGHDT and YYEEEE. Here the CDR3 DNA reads TGTGCCAGCATGGGAGCGGGGCTCTCCTACGAGCAGTACTTC. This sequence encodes CASMGAGLSYEQYF.

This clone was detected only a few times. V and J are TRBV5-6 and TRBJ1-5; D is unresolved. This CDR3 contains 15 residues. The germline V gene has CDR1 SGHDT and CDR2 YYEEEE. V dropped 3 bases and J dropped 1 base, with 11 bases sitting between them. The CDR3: CASSSTFWSNQPQHF. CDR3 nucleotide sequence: TGTGCCAGCAGCTCTACGTTTTGGAGCAATCAGCCCCAGCATTTT.

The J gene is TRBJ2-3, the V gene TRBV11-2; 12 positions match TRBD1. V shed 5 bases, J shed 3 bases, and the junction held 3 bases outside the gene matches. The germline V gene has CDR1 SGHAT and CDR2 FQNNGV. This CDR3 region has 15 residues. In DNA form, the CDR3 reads TGTGCCAGCAGCCGGGGACAGGGGGCGACAGATACGCAGTATTTT. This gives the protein CASSRGQGATDTQYF.

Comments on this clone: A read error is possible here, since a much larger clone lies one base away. Here the CDR3 reads CASSVSVNTEAFF. Here the CDR3 DNA reads TGTGCCAGCAGCGTATCAGTGAACACTGAAGCTTTCTTT. V is TRBV9 and J is TRBJ1-1, with unresolved D. The germline V gene encodes CDR1 SGDLS and CDR2 YYNGEE. V was shortened by 1 base and J by 0 bases, with 4 bases between the two germline ends. CDR3 length equals 13 residues.

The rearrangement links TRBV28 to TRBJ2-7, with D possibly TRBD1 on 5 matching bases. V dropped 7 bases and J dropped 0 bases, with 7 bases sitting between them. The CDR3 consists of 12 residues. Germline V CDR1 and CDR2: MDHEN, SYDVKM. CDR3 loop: CASKGASYEQYF. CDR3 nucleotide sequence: TGTGCCAGCAAAGGGGCCTCCTACGAGCAGTACTTC.

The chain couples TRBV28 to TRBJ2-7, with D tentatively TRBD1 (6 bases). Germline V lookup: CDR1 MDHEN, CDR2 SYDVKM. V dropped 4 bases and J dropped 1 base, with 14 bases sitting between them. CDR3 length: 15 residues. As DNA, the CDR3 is TGTGCCAGCAGTTCCCGGGCGACAGGTTCCTACGAGCAGTACTTC. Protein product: CASSSRATGSYEQYF.

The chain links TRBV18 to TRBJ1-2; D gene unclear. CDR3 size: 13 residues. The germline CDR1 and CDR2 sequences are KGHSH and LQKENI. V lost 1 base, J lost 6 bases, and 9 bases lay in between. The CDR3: CASSPQTADGYTF. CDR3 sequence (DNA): TGTGCCAGCTCACCACAAACAGCGGATGGCTACACCTTC.

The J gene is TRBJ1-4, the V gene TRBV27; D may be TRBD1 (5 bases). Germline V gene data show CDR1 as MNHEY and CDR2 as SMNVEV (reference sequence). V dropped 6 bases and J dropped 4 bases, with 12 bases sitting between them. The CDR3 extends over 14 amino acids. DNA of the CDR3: TGTGCCAGCAGATTGGCAGGGATTAATGAAAAACTGTTTTTT. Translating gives CASRLAGINEKLFF.

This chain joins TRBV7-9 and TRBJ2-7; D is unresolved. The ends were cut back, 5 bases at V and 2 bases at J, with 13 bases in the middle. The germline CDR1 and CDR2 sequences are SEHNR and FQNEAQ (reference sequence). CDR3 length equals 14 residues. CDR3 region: CASSPPLVPYEQYF. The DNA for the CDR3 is TGTGCCAGCAGCCCCCCCCTCGTTCCCTACGAGCAGTACTTC.

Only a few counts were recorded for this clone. CDR3 coding DNA: TGTGCCAGCAGAGAAGAAAATACCTACAGATCAAAGCAGTACTTC. Its translation: CASREENTYRSKQYF. This chain links TRBV7-2 with TRBJ2-7; D gene unclear. CDR3 size: 15 residues. Trimming took off 6 bases at V and 8 bases at J, with 23 bases between the two ends. Germline V gives CDR1 SGHTA, CDR2 FQGNSA.

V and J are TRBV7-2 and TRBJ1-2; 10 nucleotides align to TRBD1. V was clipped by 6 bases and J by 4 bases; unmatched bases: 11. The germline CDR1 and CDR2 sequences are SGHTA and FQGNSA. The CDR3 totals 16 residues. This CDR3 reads CASSPRTGGSPYGYTF. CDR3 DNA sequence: TGTGCCAGCAGTCCTCGGACAGGGGGTTCTCCCTATGGCTACACCTTC.

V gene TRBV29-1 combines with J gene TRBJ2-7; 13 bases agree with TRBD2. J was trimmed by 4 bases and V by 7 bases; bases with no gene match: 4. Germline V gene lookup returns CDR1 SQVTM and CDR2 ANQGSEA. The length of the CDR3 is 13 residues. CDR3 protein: CSARTSGSYEQYF. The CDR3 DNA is TGCAGCGCCCGGACTAGCGGGAGTTACGAGCAGTACTTC.